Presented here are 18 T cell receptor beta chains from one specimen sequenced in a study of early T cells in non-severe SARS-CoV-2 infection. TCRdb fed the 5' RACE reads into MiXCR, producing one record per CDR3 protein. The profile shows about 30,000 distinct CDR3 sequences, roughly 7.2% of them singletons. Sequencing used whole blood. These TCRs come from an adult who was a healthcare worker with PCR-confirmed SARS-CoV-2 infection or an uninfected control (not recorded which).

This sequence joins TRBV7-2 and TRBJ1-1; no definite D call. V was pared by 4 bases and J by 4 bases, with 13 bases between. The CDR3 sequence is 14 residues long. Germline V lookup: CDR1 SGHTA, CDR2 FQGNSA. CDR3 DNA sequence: TGTGCCAGCAGCTCCACACGAACCTCCACTGAAGCTTTCTTT. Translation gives CASSSTRTSTEAFF.

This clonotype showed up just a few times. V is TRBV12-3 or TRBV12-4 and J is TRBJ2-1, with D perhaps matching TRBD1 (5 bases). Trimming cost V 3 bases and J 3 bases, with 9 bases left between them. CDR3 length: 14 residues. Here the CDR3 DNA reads TGTGCCAGCAGTTTTGACAGTCTCTACAATGAGCAGTTCTTC. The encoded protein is CASSFDSLYNEQFF.

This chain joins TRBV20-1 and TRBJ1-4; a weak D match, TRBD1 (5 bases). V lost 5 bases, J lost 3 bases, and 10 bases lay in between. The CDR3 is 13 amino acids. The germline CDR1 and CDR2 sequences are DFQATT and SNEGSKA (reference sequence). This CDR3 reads CSALREANEKLFF. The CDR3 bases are TGCAGTGCTCTCAGGGAGGCTAATGAAAAACTGTTTTTT.

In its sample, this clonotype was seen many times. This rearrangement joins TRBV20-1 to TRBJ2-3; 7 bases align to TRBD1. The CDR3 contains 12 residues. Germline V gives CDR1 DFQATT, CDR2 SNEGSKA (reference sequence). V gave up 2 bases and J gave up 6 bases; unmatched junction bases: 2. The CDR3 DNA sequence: TGCAGTGCTAGACCACAGGGGGATACGCAGTATTTT. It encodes CSARPQGDTQYF.

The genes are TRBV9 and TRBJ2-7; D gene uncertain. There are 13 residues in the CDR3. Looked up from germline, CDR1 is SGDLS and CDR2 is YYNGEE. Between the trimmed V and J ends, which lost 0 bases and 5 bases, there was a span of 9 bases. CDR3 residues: CASSVGSTNEQYF. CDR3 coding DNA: TGTGCCAGCAGCGTAGGGTCTACCAACGAGCAGTACTTC. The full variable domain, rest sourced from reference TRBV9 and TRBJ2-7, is DSGVTQTPKHLITATGQRVTLRCSPRSGDLSVYWYQQSLDQGLQFLIQYYNGEERAKGNILERFSAQQFPDLHSELNLSSLELGDSALYFCASSVGSTNEQYFGPGTRLTVT.

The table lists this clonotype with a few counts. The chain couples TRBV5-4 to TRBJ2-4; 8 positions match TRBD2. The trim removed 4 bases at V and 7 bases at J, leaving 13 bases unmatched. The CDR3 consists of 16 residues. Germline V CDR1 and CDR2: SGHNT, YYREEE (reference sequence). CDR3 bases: TGTGCCAGCAGCGTACGTCTGGCGGGGGGCCCTAACATTCAGTACTTC. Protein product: CASSVRLAGGPNIQYF.

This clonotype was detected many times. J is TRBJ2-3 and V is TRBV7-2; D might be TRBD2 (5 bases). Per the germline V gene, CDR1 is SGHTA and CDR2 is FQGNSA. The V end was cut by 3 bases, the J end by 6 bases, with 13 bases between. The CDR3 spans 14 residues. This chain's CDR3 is CASSFGLIQDTQYF. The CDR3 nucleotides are TGTGCCAGCAGCTTCGGACTTATCCAGGATACGCAGTATTTT.

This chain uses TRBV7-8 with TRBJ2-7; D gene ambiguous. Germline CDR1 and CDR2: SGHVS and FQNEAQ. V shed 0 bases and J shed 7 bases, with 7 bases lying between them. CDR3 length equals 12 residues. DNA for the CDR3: TGTGCCAGCAGCTTAGCCGGATGGGAGCAGTACTTC. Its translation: CASSLAGWEQYF.

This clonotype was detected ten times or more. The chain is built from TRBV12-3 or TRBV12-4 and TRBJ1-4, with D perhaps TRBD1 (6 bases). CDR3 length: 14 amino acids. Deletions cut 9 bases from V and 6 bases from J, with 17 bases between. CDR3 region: CASAQVSGDEKLFF. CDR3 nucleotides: TGTGCCAGTGCCCAGGTTTCAGGGGATGAAAAACTGTTTTTT.

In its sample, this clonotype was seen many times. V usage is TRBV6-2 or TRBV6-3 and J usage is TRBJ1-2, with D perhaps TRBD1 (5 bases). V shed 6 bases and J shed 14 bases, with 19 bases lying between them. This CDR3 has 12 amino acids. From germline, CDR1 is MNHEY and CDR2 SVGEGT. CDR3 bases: TGTGCCAGCAGGGGGCCAGGCCCCAGGAGGACCTTC. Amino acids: CASRGPGPRRTF.

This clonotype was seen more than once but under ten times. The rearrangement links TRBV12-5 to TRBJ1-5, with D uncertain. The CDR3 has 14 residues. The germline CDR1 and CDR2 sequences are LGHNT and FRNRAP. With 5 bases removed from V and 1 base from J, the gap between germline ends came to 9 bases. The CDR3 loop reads CASGPRLSNQPQHF. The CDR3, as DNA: TGTGCTAGTGGTCCGCGATTAAGCAATCAGCCCCAGCATTTT. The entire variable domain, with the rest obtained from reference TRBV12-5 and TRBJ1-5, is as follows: DARVTQTPRHKVTEMGQEVTMRCQPILGHNTVFWYRQTMMQGLELLAYFRNRAPLDDSGMPKDRFSAEMPDATLATLKIQPSEPRDSAVYFCASGPRLSNQPQHFGDGTRLSIL.

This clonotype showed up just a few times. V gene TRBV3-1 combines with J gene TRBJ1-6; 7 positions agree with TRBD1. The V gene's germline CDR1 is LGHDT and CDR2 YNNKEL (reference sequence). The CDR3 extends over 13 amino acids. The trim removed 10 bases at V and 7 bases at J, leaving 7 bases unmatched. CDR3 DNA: TGTGCCACGGGACAGAACTTAAATTCACCCCTCCACTTT. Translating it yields CATGQNLNSPLHF.

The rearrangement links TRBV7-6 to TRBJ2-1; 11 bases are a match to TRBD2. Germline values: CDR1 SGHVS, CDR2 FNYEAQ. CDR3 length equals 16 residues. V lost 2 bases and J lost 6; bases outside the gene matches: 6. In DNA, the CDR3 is TGTGCCAGCAGCTTAACTTGGCTAGCGGGAGGCAATGAGCAGTTCTTC. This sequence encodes CASSLTWLAGGNEQFF.

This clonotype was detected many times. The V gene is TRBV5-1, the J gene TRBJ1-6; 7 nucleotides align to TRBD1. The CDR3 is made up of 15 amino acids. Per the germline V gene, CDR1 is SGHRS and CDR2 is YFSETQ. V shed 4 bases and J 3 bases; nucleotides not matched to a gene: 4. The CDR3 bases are TGCGCCAGCAGCGCGGGACAGAACTATAATTCACCCCTCCACTTT. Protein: CASSAGQNYNSPLHF.

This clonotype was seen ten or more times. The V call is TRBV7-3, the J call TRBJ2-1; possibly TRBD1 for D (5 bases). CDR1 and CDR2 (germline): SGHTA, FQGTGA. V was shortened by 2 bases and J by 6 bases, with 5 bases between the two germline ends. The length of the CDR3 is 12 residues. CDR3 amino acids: CASSLGANEQFF. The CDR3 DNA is TGTGCCAGCAGCTTAGGGGCCAATGAGCAGTTCTTC.

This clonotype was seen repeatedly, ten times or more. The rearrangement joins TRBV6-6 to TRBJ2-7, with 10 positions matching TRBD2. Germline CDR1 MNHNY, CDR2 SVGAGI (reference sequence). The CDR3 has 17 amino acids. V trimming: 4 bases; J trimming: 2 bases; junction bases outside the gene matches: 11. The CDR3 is CASSLVAGGVGPYEQYF. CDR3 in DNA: TGTGCCAGCAGTTTGGTAGCGGGGGGAGTGGGCCCCTACGAGCAGTACTTC.

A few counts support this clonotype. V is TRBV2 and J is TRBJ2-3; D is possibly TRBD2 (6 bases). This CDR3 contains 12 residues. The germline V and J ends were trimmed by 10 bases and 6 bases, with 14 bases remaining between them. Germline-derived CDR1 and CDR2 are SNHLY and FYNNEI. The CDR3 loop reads CATSEDLDTQYF. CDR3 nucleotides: TGTGCCACTAGCGAGGACCTGGATACGCAGTATTTT.

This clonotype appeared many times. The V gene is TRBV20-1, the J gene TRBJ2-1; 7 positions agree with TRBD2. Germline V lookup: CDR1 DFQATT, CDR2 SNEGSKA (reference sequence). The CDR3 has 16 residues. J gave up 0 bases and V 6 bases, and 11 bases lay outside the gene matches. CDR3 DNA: TGCAGTGCCTTAAAGCGGGGCCCTAGCTCCTACAATGAGCAGTTCTTC. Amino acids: CSALKRGPSSYNEQFF.